The 18 T cell receptor beta chains presented below share a single source sample, sequenced in a study of T cell responses to AZD1222 COVID-19 vaccine. The method was immunoSEQ multiplex PCR; TCRdb's version includes in-frame clones alone and lacks a portion of them. Of approximately 100,000 clones in the sample, 70% to 90% are singletons; the top ten hold roughly 18%. Material: peripheral blood, obtained on day 0 of AZD1222 vaccination. These receptors all come from an adult in good health.

The chain joins TRBV20-1 to TRBJ2-1; D gene unclear. This CDR3 comprises 11 residues. V dropped 6 bases and J dropped 3 bases, with 6 bases sitting between them. CDR1 and CDR2 from the germline V gene are DFQATT and SNEGSKA (reference sequence). In nucleotides, the CDR3 is TGCAGTGCCCAATACTACAATGAGCAGTTCTTC. Its translation is CSAQYYNEQFF.

This clone was seen only once. The chain links TRBV25-1 to TRBJ1-2, with 8 bases identical to TRBD1. CDR3 length: 16 residues. Germline CDR1 is MGHDK and CDR2 is SYGVNS. V shed 0 bases and J 0 bases; nucleotides not matched to a gene: 3. Here the CDR3 reads CASSEYGTGPNYGYTF. For the CDR3, the DNA is TGTGCCAGCAGTGAATATGGGACAGGACCTAACTATGGCTACACCTTC.

The chain recombines TRBV7-3 with TRBJ2-5; tentatively, D is TRBD2 (7 bases). Germline assignment: CDR1 SGHTA and CDR2 FQGTGA. V lost 2 bases, J lost 3 bases, and 10 bases lay in between. This CDR3 spans 14 amino acids. The CDR3 DNA is TGTGCCAGCAGCTTAGGCGGGGGCAAAGAGACCCAGTACTTC. Its protein is CASSLGGGKETQYF.

This chain connects TRBV21-1 to TRBJ2-1; the table's D call, TRBD2, was not checked against the DNA. TRBV21-1 is a pseudogene. This CDR3 contains 16 residues. The CDR3 region is CASSKGGSPLTMSWFF. The CDR3 DNA reads TGTGCCAGCAGCAAAGGAGGCAGCCCTTTAACAATGAGTTGGTTCTTC.

A single count supports this clone. This chain uses TRBV7-8 with TRBJ2-7; D unclear. Germline V gene lookup returns CDR1 SGHVS and CDR2 FQNEAQ. CDR3 size: 14 residues. Trimming left V 5 bases short and J 0 bases short, with 11 bases between. The CDR3 here is CASSTPTSSYEQYF. CDR3 bases: TGTGCCAGCAGCACCCCGACATCCTCCTACGAGCAGTACTTC. Filled out from reference TRBV7-8 and TRBJ2-7, the complete variable domain reads GAGVSQSPRYKVAKRGQDVALRCDPISGHVSLFWYQQALGQGPEFLTYFQNEAQLDKSGLPSDRFFAERPEGSVSTLKIQRTQQEDSAVYLCASSTPTSSYEQYFGPGTRLTVT.

V usage is TRBV11-1 and J usage is TRBJ2-3, with 7 bases identical to TRBD2. Germline trimming cut 4 bases from V and 1 base from J; bases unmatched to any gene: 8. The germline V gene encodes CDR1 SGHAT and CDR2 FQDESV (reference sequence). This CDR3 region has 16 residues. Here the CDR3 reads CASSSSSGPGTDTQYF. The CDR3 DNA reads TGTGCCAGCAGCTCGTCTAGCGGTCCCGGCACAGATACGCAGTATTTT.

CDR3 in amino acids: CASSLVPSRSYNSPLHF. The CDR3 DNA sequence: TGTGCCAGCAGCTTGGTTCCCTCACGGTCCTATAATTCACCCCTCCACTTT. This chain connects TRBV5-5 to TRBJ1-6; D is uncertain. The CDR3 consists of 17 residues. The V gene lost 0 bases and the J gene lost 1 base, with 11 bases spanning the gap. Germline V gene data show CDR1 as SGHKS and CDR2 as YYEKEE (reference sequence).

This clone was counted a single time. CDR3 amino acids: CAWLTGLGEQYF. For the CDR3, the DNA is TGTGCCTGGTTGACAGGGTTGGGCGAGCAGTACTTC. The chain links TRBV30 to TRBJ2-7; TRBD1 agrees at 7 bases. This CDR3 spans 12 amino acids. V was clipped by 5 bases and J by 6 bases; unmatched bases: 7. Germline CDR1 GTSNPN, CDR2 SVGIG (reference sequence).

CDR3 protein: CASSSLYWGASYEQYF. In DNA, the CDR3 is TGTGCCAGCAGTTCACTTTATTGGGGGGCTTCCTACGAGCAGTACTTC. The rearrangement joins TRBV28 to TRBJ2-7; D is tentatively TRBD1 or TRBD2 (6 bases each). CDR1 and CDR2 from the germline V gene are MDHEN and SYDVKM. This CDR3 has 16 residues. V was cut by 4 bases and J by 1 base, with 17 bases left in between.

The rearrangement uses TRBV9 and TRBJ1-3; D possibly corresponds to TRBD1 (5 bases). This CDR3 region has 13 residues. With 7 bases removed from V and 4 bases from J, the gap between germline ends came to 12 bases. Germline V gives CDR1 SGDLS, CDR2 YYNGEE. The CDR3 DNA reads TGTGCCAGCTCGGGGACTCTGGGAAACACCATATATTTT. As protein: CASSGTLGNTIYF.

J is TRBJ1-5 and V is TRBV28; D is unclear. V gave up 4 bases and J gave up 11 bases, with 15 bases separating them. The CDR3 is 13 residues long. The germline gives CDR1 MDHEN, CDR2 SYDVKM. CDR3 region: CASSSSRPPAQHF. CDR3 nucleotide sequence: TGTGCCAGCAGTTCAAGCCGACCACCGGCCCAGCATTTT.

This chain links TRBV18 with TRBJ2-1, with D possibly matching TRBD1 (6 bases). Germline CDR1 reads KGHSH; CDR2 reads LQKENI. The germline V and J ends were trimmed by 0 bases and 4 bases, with 10 bases remaining between them. CDR3 length equals 15 residues. CDR3 nucleotides: TGTGCCAGCTCACCACCGGGGGCCTCGTACAATGAGCAGTTCTTC. Protein product: CASSPPGASYNEQFF.

DNA of the CDR3: TGTGCCAGCGGACCGAACTATGGCTACACCTTC. Translated, it gives CASGPNYGYTF. This chain connects TRBV6-5 to TRBJ1-2, with D unclear. The CDR3 is 11 amino acids. The V end was cut by 8 bases, the J end by 2 bases, with 6 bases between. CDR1 is MNHEY and CDR2 is SVGAGI in the germline V gene.

The chain combines TRBV5-1 with TRBJ1-1; 10 nucleotides match TRBD1. The CDR3 has 14 amino acids. V lost 0 bases to trimming and J lost 5 bases; unmatched junction nucleotides: 1. The germline V gene encodes CDR1 SGHRS and CDR2 YFSETQ. The CDR3 nucleotides read TGCGCCAGCAGCTTGGGACAGGGGGCTACTGAAGCTTTCTTT. It codes for CASSLGQGATEAFF.

This clone was found a few times. The V call is TRBV28, the J call TRBJ2-3; 8 positions match TRBD2. The CDR3 contains 16 residues. Germline assignment: CDR1 MDHEN and CDR2 SYDVKM. The trim removed 5 bases at V and 4 bases at J, leaving 11 bases unmatched. Written as DNA, the CDR3 is TGTGCCAGCAGTGTGGGTGCGGGGGGTGGTGCAGATACGCAGTATTTT. This encodes CASSVGAGGGADTQYF.

This chain uses TRBV6-5 with TRBJ2-6; no definite D call. CDR3 length: 14 amino acids. V was shortened by 0 bases and J by 6 bases, with 6 bases between the two germline ends. CDR1 MNHEY and CDR2 SVGAGI come from the germline V gene. The CDR3 bases are TGTGCCAGCAGTTACTCCCGCGTGGCCAACGTCCTGACTTTC. The encoded protein is CASSYSRVANVLTF.

The rearrangement uses TRBV3-1 (or the pseudogene TRBV3-2) and TRBJ2-2; D is ambiguous. Trimming left V 6 bases short and J 3 bases short, with 20 bases between. Germline lookup yields CDR1 LGHDT and CDR2 YNNKEL (reference sequence). The CDR3 totals 17 residues. CDR3 DNA sequence: TGTGCCAGCAGTCCCCAAAGTGGGCGCTTTCACACCGGGGAGCTGTTTTTT. It translates to CASSPQSGRFHTGELFF.

This sequence joins TRBV2 and TRBJ2-1; D is possibly TRBD2 (5 bases). The CDR3 covers 13 residues. Germline CDR1 reads SNHLY; CDR2 reads FYNNEI. Trimming took 5 bases from V and 9 from J, leaving 14 bases between them. The CDR3: CASSPDSLGEQFF. The CDR3 nucleotides are TGTGCCAGCAGTCCGGACTCCCTCGGTGAGCAGTTCTTC.